This T cell receptor beta chain was captured by sequencing in a study of T-cell memory formation after mild COVID-19. Study as a whole: TCR clusters were mostly confined to one donor each.

This clonotype was seen a handful of times. The CDR3 has 15 residues. Between the trimmed V and J ends, which lost 1 base and 1 base, there was a span of 10 bases. Germline V gene lookup returns CDR1 SGDLS and CDR2 YYNGEE. From the 5' RACE reads, TCRdb called clonotypes with MiXCR, one entry per CDR3 protein. The data show fewer than 400,000 distinct CDR3 sequences, 10% to 15% seen once. The sample was PBMCs or a T cell subset sorted from them (not recorded which). The clonotype originates from a man younger than 30 who had mild COVID-19 (a few samples of this study predate the infection). Cell type and time point are not known. The chain uses TRBV9 and TRBJ2-3, with D possibly being TRBD2 (6 bases). The CDR3 sequence is CASSVLWGGTDTQYF. For the CDR3, the DNA is TGTGCCAGCAGCGTATTGTGGGGGGGCACAGATACGCAGTATTTT.